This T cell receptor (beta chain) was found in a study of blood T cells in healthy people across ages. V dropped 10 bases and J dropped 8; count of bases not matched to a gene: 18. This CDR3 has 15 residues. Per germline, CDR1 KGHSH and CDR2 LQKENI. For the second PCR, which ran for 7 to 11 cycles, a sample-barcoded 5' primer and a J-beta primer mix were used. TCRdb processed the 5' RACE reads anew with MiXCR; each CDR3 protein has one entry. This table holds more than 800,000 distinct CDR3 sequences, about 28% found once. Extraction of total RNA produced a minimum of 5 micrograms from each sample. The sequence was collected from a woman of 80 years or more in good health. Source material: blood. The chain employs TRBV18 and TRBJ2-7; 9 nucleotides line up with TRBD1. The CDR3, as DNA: TGTGCCACCCGCAAGGTGACAGGGGGACCCCACAAGCAGTACTTC. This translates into CATRKVTGGPHKQYF.